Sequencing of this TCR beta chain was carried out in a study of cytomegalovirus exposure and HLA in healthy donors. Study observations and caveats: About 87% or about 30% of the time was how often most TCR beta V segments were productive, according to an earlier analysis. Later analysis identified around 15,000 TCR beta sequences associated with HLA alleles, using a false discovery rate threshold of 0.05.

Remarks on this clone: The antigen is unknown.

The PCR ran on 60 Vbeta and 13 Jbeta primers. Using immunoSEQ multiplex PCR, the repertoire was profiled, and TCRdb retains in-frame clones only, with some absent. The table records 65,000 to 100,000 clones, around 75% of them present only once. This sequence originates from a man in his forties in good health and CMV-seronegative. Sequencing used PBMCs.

The CDR3 DNA follows: TGTGCCAGCAGTCTAATGGACAGGGGTGGAATAAGCAATCAGCCCCAGCATTTT. This gives the protein CASSLMDRGGISNQPQHF. The rearrangement joins TRBV27 to TRBJ1-5, with TRBD1 matching 9 bases. V lost 5 bases, J lost 1 base, and 12 bases stayed unmatched. The germline V gene encodes CDR1 MNHEY and CDR2 SMNVEV (reference sequence). The CDR3 loop spans 18 amino acids.